The rows below give T cell receptor beta chains drawn from one sample of a study of CD8+CD57+ T cells in acquired aplastic anemia. TCRdb redid the calling of the reads with MiXCR, one entry per CDR3 protein. The table lists 400,000 to 500,000 distinct CDR3 sequences, under 80% of them singletons. The sample comprised sorted CD4+, CD8+, or CD8+CD57+ T cells (not recorded which) from PBMCs. Receptor source: a human donor in good health, serving as a control. CDR3s include the opening cysteine and the closing phenylalanine or tryptophan. The D gene is left open where the match is weak. Not all rows give a size; the values are once, few, many and, for expanded clones, a class.

CDR3aa	CDR3nt	v_gene	j_gene	abundance	d_gene
CVSSPSTTDTQYF	TGTGTCAGCAGCCCCTCCACCACAGATACGCAGTATTTT	TRBV7-8	TRBJ2-3	once	NA
CSAVTDYGYTF	TGCAGCGCCGTGACGGATTATGGCTACACCTTC	TRBV29-1	TRBJ1-2	NA	NA
CASSGAGRLTEAFF	TGTGCCAGCAGCGGTGCAGGTCGTTTGACTGAAGCTTTCTTT	TRBV7-2	TRBJ1-1	many	NA
CSAREWGEYEQYF	TGCAGTGCTAGAGAGTGGGGCGAATACGAGCAGTACTTC	TRBV20-1	TRBJ2-7	many	NA
CASSFSENNEQFF	TGTGCCAGCAGTTTCTCGGAGAACAATGAGCAGTTCTTC	TRBV12-3/TRBV12-4	TRBJ2-1	NA	NA
CASGLDFGANVLTF	TGTGCCAGCGGTTTGGATTTTGGGGCCAACGTCCTGACTTTC	TRBV12-3/TRBV12-4	TRBJ2-6	NA	NA
CASSVGQGGPYEQFF	TGTGCCAGCAGCGTAGGGCAGGGGGGACCCTACGAGCAGTTCTTC	TRBV9	TRBJ2-1	NA	NA
CATSSTRNTEAFF	TGTGCCACCAGCAGCACCCGGAACACTGAAGCTTTCTTT	TRBV15	TRBJ1-1	NA	NA
CSARQGQTNNEQFF	TGCAGTGCTCGACAGGGACAGACAAACAATGAGCAGTTCTTC	TRBV20-1	TRBJ2-1	NA	TRBD1
CASSSQAPGKRPYF	TGTGCCAGCAGCTCACAGGCACCTGGAAAGAGGCCTTATTTT	TRBV7-9	TRBJ1-3	NA	NA
CASSQGRTNEAFF	TGTGCCAGCAGTCAGGGGAGGACTAATGAAGCTTTCTTT	TRBV7-2	TRBJ1-1	once	NA
CASSVVARAETQYF	TGTGCCAGCAGCGTAGTGGCTAGGGCAGAGACCCAGTACTTC	TRBV9	TRBJ2-5	NA	NA
CASRGHRKNTEAFF	TGTGCTTCTCGGGGACACAGGAAGAACACTGAAGCTTTCTTT	TRBV30	TRBJ1-1	many	NA
CSARAPGATYF	TGCAGTGCTAGAGCCCCGGGCGCGACGTATTTT	TRBV20-1	TRBJ2-3	NA	NA
CASSLALADQETQYF	TGCGCCAGCAGCTTGGCCCTGGCGGACCAAGAGACCCAGTACTTC	TRBV5-1	TRBJ2-5	many	NA
CASSEYPVPAGELFF	TGTGCCAGCAGCGAATACCCAGTCCCCGCCGGGGAGCTGTTTTTT	TRBV7-2	TRBJ2-2	many	NA
CASSLGGGTRDYEQYF	TGTGCCAGCAGCTTAGGGGGGGGGACGAGGGACTACGAGCAGTACTTC	TRBV7-2	TRBJ2-7	once	TRBD2
CATSDTGTSGETQYF	TGTGCCACCAGTGACACCGGGACTAGTGGTGAGACCCAGTACTTC	TRBV24-1	TRBJ2-5	few	TRBD2
CASSDQGMNTEAFF	TGTGCCAGCAGTGATCAGGGAATGAACACTGAAGCTTTCTTT	TRBV6-1	TRBJ1-1	many	NA
CASSLLAENATGELFF	TGCGCCAGCAGCTTGCTTGCAGAGAACGCAACCGGGGAGCTGTTTTTT	TRBV5-1	TRBJ2-2	NA	NA
CSAAQGADNEQFF	TGCAGCGCTGCACAGGGGGCGGACAATGAGCAGTTCTTT	TRBV29-1	TRBJ1-1	NA	TRBD1
CASSLGGSSGNTIYF	TGTGCCAGCAGCTTAGGAGGCAGTTCTGGAAACACCATATATTTT	TRBV7-6	TRBJ1-3	few	NA
CASSFKEAYERYFTF	TGTGCCAGCAGCTTTAAGGAGGCCTACGAGCGGTACTTCACCTTC	TRBV7-2	TRBJ1-2	NA	NA